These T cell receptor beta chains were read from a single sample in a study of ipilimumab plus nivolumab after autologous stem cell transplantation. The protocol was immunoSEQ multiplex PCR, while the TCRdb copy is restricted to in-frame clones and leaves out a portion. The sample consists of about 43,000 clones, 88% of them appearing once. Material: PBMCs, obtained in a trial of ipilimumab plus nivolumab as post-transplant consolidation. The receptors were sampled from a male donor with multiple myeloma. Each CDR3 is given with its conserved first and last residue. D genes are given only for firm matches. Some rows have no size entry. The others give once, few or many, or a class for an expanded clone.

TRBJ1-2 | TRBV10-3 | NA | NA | CATVGNGANYGYTF | TGTGCCACCGTCGGGAACGGCGCTAACTATGGCTACACCTTC
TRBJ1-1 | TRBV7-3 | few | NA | CASSWTGTANTEAFF | TGTGCCAGCAGCTGGACCGGGACGGCGAACACTGAAGCTTTCTTT
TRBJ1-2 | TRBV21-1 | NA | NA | CASSCPPGPESVYGYTF | TGTGCCAGCAGCTGCCCCCCGGGACCGGAATCTGTCTATGGCTACACCTTC
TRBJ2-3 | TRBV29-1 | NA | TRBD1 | CSVVSGTGAHQDTQYF | TGCAGCGTCGTCTCCGGGACAGGGGCGCACCAAGATACGCAGTATTTT
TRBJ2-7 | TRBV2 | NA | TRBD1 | CASRGDRGIYAGYF | TGTGCCAGCAGAGGGGACAGGGGCATCTATGCTGGCTACTTC
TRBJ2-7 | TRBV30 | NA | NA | CAWSQWDGTYEQYF | TGTGCCTGGAGTCAGTGGGACGGAACCTACGAGCAGTACTTC
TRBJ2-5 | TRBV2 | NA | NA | CASTPGGTQYF | TGTGCCAGCACCCCCGGAGGGACCCAGTACTTC
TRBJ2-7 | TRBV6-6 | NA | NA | CASSYSFEQYF | TGTGCCAGCAGTTACTCGTTCGAGCAGTACTTC
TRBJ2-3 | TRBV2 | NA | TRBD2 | CATQKTSGQPDTQYF | TGTGCCACCCAAAAGACTAGCGGGCAACCAGATACGCAGTATTTT
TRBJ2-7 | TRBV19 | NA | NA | CASSFAEPYEQYF | TGTGCCAGTAGTTTCGCGGAGCCCTACGAGCAGTACTTC
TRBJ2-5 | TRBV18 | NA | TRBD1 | CASSPDRAQETQYF | TGTGCCAGCTCACCGGACAGGGCGCAAGAGACCCAGTACTTC
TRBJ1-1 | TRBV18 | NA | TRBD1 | CASSPLTGTYTEAFF | TGTGCCAGCTCACCGTTGACAGGGACCTACACTGAAGCTTTCTTT
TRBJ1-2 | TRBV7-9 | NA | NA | CASSSGREGYGYTF | TGTGCCAGCAGCTCCGGGAGGGAGGGGTATGGCTACACCTTC
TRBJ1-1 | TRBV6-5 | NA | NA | CASSYSSWGMNTEAFF | TGTGCCAGCAGTTACTCGAGTTGGGGCATGAACACTGAAGCTTTCTTT
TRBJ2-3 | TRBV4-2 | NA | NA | CASSQDLRSITQYF | TGTGCCAGCAGCCAAGATCTGAGAAGTATTACGCAGTATTTT
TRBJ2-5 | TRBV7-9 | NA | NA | CASSLGTPQETQYF | TGTGCCAGCAGCTTAGGCACACCACAAGAGACCCAGTACTTC
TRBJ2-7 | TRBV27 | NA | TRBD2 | CASCTSGRTYEQYF | TGTGCCAGCTGTACTAGCGGGAGGACCTACGAGCAGTACTTC
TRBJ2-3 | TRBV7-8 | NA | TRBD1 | CASSLALGRGLTDTQYF | TGTGCCAGCAGCTTAGCGCTCGGCAGGGGGCTAACAGATACGCAGTATTTT
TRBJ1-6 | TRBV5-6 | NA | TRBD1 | CASSTGQAENNSPLHF | TGTGCCAGCAGCACGGGACAGGCGGAGAATAATTCACCCCTCCACTTT
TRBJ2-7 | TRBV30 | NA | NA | CAWTPGSFTYEQYF | TGTGCCTGGACCCCAGGGTCCTTTACCTACGAGCAGTACTTC
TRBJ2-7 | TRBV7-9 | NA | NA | CASSSQGGVKDEQYF | TGTGCCAGCAGCTCTCAGGGGGGGGTCAAGGACGAGCAGTACTTC
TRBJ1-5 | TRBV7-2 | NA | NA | CASSLYDSSNQPQHF | TGTGCCAGCAGCTTATATGACAGTAGCAATCAGCCCCAGCATTTT
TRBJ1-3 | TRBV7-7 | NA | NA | CATGQGGNTIYF | TGTGCTACAGGGCAGGGGGGAAACACCATATATTTT
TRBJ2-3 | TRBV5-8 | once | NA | CASSLTANTQYF | TGTGCCAGCAGCTTAACCGCCAATACGCAGTATTTT
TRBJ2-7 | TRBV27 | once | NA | CASSHISAYEQYF | TGTGCCAGCAGCCATATTAGCGCCTACGAGCAGTACTTC
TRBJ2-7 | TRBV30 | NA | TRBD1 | CAWSPPDRLYYYEQYF | TGTGCCTGGAGTCCCCCGGACAGGCTCTACTACTACGAGCAGTACTTC
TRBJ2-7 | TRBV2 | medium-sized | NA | CASSHGYEQYF | TGTGCCAGCAGCCACGGCTACGAGCAGTACTTC
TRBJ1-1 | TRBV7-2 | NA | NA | CASSLGVSVTEAFF | TGTGCCAGCAGCTTAGGGGTTAGCGTCACTGAAGCTTTCTTT
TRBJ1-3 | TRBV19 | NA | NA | CASSIIAGTVSGNTIYF | TGTGCCAGTAGTATAATTGCGGGGACGGTCTCTGGAAACACCATATATTTT
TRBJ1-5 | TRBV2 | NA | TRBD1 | CASRIWDRGGQPQHF | TGTGCCAGCCGGATTTGGGACAGGGGTGGTCAGCCCCAGCATTTT
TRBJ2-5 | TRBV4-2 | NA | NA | CASSQTDGRVGRETQYF | TGTGCCAGCAGCCAAACGGACGGAAGGGTGGGGAGAGAGACCCAGTACTTC
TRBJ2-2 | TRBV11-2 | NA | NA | CASSLDNSGAGELFF | TGTGCCAGCAGCTTAGATAATTCGGGGGCCGGGGAGCTGTTTTTT
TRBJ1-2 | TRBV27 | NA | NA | CASSWGDGVYGYTF | TGTGCCAGCAGCTGGGGGGACGGCGTCTATGGCTACACCTTC
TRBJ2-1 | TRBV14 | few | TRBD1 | CASSQVKVSGGAGDEQFF | TGTGCCAGCAGCCAAGTAAAGGTCTCAGGGGGCGCTGGCGATGAGCAGTTCTTC
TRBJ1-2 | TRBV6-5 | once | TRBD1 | CASRTGGLANYGYTF | TGTGCCAGCAGGACAGGGGGCCTAGCTAACTATGGCTACACCTTC
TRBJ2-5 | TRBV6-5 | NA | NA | CASRYRQTQYF | TGTGCCAGCAGATACCGCCAGACCCAGTACTTC
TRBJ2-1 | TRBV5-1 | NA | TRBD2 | CASSLLSGESSYNEQFF | TGCGCCAGCAGCCTACTTAGCGGGGAAAGCTCCTACAATGAGCAGTTCTTC
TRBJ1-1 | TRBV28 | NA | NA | CASSPWGGTEAFF | TGTGCCAGCAGCCCATGGGGAGGCACTGAAGCTTTCTTT
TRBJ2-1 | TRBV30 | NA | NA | CAWSLGGSYNEQFF | TGTGCCTGGAGTCTTGGCGGGTCCTACAATGAGCAGTTCTTC